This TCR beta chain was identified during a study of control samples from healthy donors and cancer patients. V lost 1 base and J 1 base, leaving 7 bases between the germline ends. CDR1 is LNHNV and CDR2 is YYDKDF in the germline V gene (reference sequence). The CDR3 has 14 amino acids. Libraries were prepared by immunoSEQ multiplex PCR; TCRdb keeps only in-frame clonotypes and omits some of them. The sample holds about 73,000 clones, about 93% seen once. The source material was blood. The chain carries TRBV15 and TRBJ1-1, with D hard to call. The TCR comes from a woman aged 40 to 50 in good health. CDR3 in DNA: TGTGCCACCAGCAGAGGGGGAACGAACACTGAAGCTTTCTTT. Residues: CATSRGGTNTEAFF. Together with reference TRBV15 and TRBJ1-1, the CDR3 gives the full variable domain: DAMVIQNPRYQVTQFGKPVTLSCSQTLNHNVMYWYQQKSSQAPKLLFHYYDKDFNNEADTPDNFQSRRPNTSFCFLDIRSPGLGDTAMYLCATSRGGTNTEAFFGQGTRLTVV.